The present T cell receptor (beta chain) was sequenced within a study of cytomegalovirus exposure and HLA in healthy donors (dated by TCRdb to about 2017). Concerning the study at large: The 650 to 750 repertoires of the first cohort and the roughly 110 validation repertoires were produced on the same platform, according to a later analysis. The study aimed to test whether cataloging public T cell receptors could reveal signatures of past pathogen exposure. A separate validation cohort of approximately 120 different subjects was used in addition to the roughly 620-subject first cohort. To predict cytomegalovirus infection status, the study combined high-throughput TCR immunosequencing, statistical association of individual TCRs with disease status, and machine learning.

Donors formed part of the validation cohort, which comprised 120 subjects and was distinct from the first cohort of several hundred subjects. Here is what the overall study found, with its caveats: Most TCR sequences were observed very rarely across donors, whereas some public TCRs were present in many individuals. A few of the identified cytomegalovirus-associated TCR beta chains were confirmed in vitro to be specific for cytomegalovirus antigens. Cytomegalovirus status was reported to be diagnosed by the classifier with high specificity and sensitivity in both the original and validation cohorts. The authors suggested that the approach could potentially be generalized to other disease states and immunological phenotypes. In a later analysis, TCRs clustered in the first cohort were found to also tend to co-occur in the roughly 120 validation repertoires, with 90% to 95% of cluster scores above 0. A later analysis had no HLA typing for the validation cohort, so co-occurrence there was scored across all 110 or so repertoires. In the study, around 150 TCR beta chains were listed as associated with cytomegalovirus.

Library method: the immunoSEQ multiplex PCR assay. The study's own analysis went as follows. A statistical classification framework was built to diagnose cytomegalovirus status from the catalog of TCR beta chain sequences. Held by TCRdb, this immuneACCESS table contains in-frame sequences only and omits some clones. Under half of the omission traces to an unresolved V gene where checked; the cause of the rest is unknown. V, J and clone size derive from that table, while D and trimming were established from the DNA sequence. Within this sample are approximately 100,000 clones, with about 87% of them counted one time only. More than 1.5% of the sample comes from the top ten. The cysteine opens and the phenylalanine closes a CDR3 of 13 amino acids. Only the CDR3 part of the read is kept: 39 bases, read in frame from the first base. The germline V gene encodes CDR1 SGHRS and CDR2 YFSETQ. V is shortened by 6 bases, J by 2 bases, and the region joining them spans 11 bases.

Details on this clone: Its antigen is not yet known. Per-base quality was not reported, and no clone a single base away is much larger than it.

The sequence was collected from a woman aged 18-30 years in good health and CMV-seropositive. The V and J genes are TRBV5-1 and TRBJ1-1, with no D gene named confidently. Sequenced sample: PBMCs. The CDR3 reads as follows: CASMVLANTEAFF. The DNA is as follows: TGCGCCAGCATGGTCCTGGCTAACACTGAAGCTTTCTTT.